The T cell receptor beta chain described here comes from a study of T-cell memory formation after mild COVID-19. TCRdb re-called the 5' RACE reads with MiXCR, one entry per CDR3 protein. The sample carries a few hundred thousand distinct CDR3 sequences, 25% to 30% recorded once. This CDR3 is built from 15 residues. The germline V gene has CDR1 SGHRS and CDR2 YFSETQ. The ends were cut back, 4 bases at V and 3 bases at J, with 14 bases in the middle. This clonotype has a handful of counts. The sample was PBMCs or a T cell subset sorted from them (not recorded which). The receptor comes from an adult woman who had mild COVID-19 (a few samples of this study predate the infection). Cell type and time point are not known. The genes are TRBV5-1 and TRBJ1-5; maybe TRBD1 (5 bases). The CDR3 here is CASSPDGGYNQPQHF. DNA of the CDR3: TGCGCCAGCAGCCCCGACGGGGGGTACAATCAGCCCCAGCATTTT.